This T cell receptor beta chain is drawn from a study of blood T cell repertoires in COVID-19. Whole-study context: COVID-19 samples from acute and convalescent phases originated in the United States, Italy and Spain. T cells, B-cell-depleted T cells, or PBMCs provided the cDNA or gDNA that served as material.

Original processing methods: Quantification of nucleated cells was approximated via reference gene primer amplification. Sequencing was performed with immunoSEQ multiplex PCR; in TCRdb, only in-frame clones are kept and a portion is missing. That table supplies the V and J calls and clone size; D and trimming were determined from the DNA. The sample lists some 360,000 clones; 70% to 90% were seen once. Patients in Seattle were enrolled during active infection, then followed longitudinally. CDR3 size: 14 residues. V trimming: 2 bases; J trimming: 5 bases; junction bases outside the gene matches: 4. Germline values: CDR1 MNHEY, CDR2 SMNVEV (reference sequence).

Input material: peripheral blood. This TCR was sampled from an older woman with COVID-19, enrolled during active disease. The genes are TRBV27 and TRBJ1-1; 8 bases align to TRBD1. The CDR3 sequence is CASSLNRGRTEAFF. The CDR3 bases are TGTGCCAGCAGTTTAAACAGGGGGAGGACTGAAGCTTTCTTT.